This T cell receptor beta chain was profiled in a study of tumor-infiltrating lymphocytes in primary liver carcinoma. They got blood RNA out of unsorted whole blood and also pulled out germline DNA. In this sample, this clonotype turned up once. A much larger clone lies one base from this, so it may be a read error. TCR beta cDNA was made from approximately 500 ng total RNA with a constant-region primer. The TCR beta library was amplified through three nested multiplex PCR rounds in a modified ARM-PCR procedure. TRBV1-TRBV30 forward primers paired with a C-beta reverse primer were used in the first two PCR rounds, which ran approximately 11 cycles each. Each CDR3 protein gets one entry after TCRdb re-called the multiplex PCR reads with MiXCR. The repertoire holds some 200,000 distinct CDR3 sequences, with less than 70% as singletons. This CDR3 spans 16 amino acids. The germline V gene has CDR1 MNHNS and CDR2 SASEGT. The V end was cut by 1 base, the J end by 6 bases, with 19 bases between.

The chain combines TRBV6-1 with TRBJ2-7, with D perhaps matching TRBD2 (5 bases). The sequenced sample consisted of peripheral blood. This sequence was found in a woman in her sixties with primary liver carcinoma and hepatitis B virus infection. The CDR3 bases are TGTGCCAGCAGTGAAGACGGTGTACCGCCAGGAGGCGAGCAGTACTTC. It encodes CASSEDGVPPGGEQYF.